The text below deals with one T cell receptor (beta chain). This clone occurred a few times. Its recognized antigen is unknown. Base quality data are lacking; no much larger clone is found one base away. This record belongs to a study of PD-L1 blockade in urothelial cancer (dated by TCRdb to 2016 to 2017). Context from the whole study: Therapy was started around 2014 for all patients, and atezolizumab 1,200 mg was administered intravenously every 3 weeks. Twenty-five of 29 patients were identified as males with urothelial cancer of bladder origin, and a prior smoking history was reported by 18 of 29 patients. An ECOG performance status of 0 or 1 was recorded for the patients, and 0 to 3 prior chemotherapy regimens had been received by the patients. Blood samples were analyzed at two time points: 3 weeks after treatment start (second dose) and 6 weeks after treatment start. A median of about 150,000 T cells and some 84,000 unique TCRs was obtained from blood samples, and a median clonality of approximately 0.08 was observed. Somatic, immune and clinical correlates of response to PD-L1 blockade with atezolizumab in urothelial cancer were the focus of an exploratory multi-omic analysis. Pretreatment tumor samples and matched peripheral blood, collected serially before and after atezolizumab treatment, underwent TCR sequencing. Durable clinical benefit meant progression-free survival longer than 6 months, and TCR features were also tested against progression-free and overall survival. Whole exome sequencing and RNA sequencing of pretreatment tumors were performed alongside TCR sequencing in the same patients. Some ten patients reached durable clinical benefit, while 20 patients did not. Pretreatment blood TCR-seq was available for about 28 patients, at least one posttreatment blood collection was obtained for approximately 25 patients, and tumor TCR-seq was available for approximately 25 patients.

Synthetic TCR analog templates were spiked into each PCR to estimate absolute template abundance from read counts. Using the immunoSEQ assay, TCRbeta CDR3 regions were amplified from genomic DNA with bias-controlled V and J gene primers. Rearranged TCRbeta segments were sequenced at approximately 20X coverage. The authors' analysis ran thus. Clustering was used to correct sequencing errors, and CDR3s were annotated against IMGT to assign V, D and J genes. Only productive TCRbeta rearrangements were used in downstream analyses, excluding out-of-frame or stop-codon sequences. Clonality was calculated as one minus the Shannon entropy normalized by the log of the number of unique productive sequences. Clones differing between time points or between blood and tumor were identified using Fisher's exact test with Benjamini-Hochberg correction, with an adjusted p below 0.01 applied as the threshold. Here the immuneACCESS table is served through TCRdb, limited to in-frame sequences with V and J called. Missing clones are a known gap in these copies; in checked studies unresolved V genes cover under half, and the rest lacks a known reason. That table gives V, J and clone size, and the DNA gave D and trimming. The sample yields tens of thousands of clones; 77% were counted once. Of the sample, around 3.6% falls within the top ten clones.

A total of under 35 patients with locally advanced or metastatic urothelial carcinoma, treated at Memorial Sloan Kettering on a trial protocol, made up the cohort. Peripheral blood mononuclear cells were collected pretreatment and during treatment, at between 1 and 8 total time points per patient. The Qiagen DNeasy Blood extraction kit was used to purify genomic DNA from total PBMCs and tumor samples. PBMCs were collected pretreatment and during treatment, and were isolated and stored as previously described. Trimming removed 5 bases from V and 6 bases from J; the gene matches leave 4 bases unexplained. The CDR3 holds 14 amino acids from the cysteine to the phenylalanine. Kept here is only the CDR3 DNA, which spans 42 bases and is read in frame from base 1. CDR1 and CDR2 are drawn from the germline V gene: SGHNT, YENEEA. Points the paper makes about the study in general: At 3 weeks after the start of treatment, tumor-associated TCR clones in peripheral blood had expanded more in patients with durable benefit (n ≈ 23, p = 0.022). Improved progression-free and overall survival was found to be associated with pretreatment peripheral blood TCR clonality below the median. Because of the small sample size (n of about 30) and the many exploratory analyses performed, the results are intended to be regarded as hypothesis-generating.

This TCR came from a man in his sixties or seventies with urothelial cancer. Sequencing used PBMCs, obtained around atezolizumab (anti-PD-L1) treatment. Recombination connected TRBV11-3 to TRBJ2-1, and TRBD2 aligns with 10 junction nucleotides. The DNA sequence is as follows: TGTGCCAGCAGCCCACTAGCGGGGAGCAATGAGCAGTTCTTC. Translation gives CASSPLAGSNEQFF.